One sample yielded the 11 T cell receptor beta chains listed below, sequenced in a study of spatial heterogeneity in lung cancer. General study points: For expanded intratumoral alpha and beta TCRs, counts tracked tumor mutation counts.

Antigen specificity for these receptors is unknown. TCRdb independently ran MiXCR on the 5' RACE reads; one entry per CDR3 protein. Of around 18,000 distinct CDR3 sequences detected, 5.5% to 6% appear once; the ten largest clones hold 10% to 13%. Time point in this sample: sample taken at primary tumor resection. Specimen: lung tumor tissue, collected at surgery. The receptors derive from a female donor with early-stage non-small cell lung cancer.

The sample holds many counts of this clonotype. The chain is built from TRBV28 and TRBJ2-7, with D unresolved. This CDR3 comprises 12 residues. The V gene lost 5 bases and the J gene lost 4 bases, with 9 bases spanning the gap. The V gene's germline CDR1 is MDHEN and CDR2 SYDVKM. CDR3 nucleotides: TGTGCCAGCAGTCCGTCCCTTTACGAGCAGTACTTC. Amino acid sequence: CASSPSLYEQYF.

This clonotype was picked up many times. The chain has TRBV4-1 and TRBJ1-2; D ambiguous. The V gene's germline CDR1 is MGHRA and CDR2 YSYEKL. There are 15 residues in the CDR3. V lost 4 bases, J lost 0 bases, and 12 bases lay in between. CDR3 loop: CASSPSHGTNYGYTF. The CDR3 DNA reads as TGCGCCAGCAGCCCCTCCCACGGGACTAACTATGGCTACACCTTC.

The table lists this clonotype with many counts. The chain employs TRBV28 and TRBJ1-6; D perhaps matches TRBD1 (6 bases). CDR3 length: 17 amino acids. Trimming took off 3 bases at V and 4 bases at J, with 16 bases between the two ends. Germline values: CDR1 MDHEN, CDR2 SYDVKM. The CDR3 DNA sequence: TGTGCCAGCAGTTTTGGGCAGGGGCCAAGATATAATTCACCCCTCCACTTT. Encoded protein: CASSFGQGPRYNSPLHF.

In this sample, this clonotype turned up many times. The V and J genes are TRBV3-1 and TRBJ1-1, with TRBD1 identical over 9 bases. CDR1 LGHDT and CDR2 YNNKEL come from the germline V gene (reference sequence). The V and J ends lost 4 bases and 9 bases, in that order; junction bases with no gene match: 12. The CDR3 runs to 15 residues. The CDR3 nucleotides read TGTGCCAGCAGCCGGGCGGGTGCCGGGACAGGGAAAGCTTTCTTT. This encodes CASSRAGAGTGKAFF.

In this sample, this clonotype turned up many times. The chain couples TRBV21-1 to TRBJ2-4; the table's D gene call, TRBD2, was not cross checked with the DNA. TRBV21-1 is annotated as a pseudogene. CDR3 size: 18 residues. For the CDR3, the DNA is TGTGCCAGCAGCAAAACCCCCGGGACTCTCTTAGCCAAAAACATTCAGTACTTC. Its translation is CASSKTPGTLLAKNIQYF.

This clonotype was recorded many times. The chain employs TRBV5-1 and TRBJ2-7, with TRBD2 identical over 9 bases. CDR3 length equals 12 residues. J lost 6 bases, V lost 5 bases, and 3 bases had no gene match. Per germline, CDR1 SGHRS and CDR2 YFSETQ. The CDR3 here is CASSSGRFEQYF. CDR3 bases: TGCGCCAGCAGTAGCGGGAGATTCGAGCAGTACTTC. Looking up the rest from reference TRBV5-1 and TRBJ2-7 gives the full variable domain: KAGVTQTPRYLIKTRGQQVTLSCSPISGHRSVSWYQQTPGQGLQFLFEYFSETQRNKGNFPGRFSGRQFSNSRSEMNVSTLELGDSALYLCASSSGRFEQYFGPGTRLTVT.

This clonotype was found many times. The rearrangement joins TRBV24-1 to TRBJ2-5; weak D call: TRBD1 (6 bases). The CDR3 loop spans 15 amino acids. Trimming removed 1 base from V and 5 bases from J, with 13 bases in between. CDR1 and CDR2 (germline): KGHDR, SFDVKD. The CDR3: CATSDFGRGTETQYF. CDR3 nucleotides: TGTGCCACCAGTGATTTTGGCAGGGGAACCGAGACCCAGTACTTC.

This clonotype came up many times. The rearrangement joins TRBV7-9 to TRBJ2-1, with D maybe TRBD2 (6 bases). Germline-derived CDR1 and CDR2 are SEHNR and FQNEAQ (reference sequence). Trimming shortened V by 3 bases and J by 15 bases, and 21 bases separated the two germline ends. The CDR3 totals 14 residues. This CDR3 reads CASSFDAFGGVPFF. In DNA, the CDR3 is TGTGCCAGCAGCTTCGATGCTTTCGGGGGAGTCCCGTTCTTC.

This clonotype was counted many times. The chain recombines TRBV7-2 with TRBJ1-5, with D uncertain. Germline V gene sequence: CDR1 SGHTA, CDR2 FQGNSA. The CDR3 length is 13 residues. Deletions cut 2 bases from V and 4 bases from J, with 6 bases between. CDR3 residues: CASSLRVNQPQHF. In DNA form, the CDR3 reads TGTGCCAGCAGCTTAAGGGTAAATCAGCCCCAGCATTTT. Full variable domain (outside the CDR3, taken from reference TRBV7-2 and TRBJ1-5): GAGVSQSPSNKVTEKGKDVELRCDPISGHTALYWYRQSLGQGLEFLIYFQGNSAPDKSGLPSDRFSAERTGGSVSTLTIQRTQQEDSAVYLCASSLRVNQPQHFGDGTRLSIL.

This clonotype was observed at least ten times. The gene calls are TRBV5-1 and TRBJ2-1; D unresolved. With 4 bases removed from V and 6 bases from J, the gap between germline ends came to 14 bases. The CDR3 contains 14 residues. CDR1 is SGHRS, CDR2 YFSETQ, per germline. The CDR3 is CASSPSGPINEQFF. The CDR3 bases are TGCGCCAGCAGCCCATCCGGACCAATCAATGAGCAGTTCTTC.

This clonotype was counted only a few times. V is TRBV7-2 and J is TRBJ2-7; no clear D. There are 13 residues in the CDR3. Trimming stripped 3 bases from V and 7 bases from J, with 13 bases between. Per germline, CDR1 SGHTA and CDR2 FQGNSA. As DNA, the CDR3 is TGTGCCAGCAGCTTGATGGGTTACGGAGAGCAGTACTTC. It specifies CASSLMGYGEQYF.